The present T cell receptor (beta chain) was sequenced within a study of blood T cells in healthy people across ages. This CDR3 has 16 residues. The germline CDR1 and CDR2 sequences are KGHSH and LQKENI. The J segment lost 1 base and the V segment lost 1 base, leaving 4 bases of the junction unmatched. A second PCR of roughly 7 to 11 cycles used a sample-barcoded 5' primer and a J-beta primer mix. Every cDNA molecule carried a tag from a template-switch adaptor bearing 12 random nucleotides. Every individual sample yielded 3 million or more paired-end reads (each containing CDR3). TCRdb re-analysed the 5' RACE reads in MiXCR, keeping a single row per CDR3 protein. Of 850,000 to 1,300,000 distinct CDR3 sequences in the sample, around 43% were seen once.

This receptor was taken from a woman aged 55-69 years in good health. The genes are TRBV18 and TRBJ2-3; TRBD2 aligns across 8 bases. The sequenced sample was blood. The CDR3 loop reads CASSPLSGGGTDTQYF. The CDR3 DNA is TGTGCCAGCTCACCACTCTCGGGAGGGGGCACAGATACGCAGTATTTT.